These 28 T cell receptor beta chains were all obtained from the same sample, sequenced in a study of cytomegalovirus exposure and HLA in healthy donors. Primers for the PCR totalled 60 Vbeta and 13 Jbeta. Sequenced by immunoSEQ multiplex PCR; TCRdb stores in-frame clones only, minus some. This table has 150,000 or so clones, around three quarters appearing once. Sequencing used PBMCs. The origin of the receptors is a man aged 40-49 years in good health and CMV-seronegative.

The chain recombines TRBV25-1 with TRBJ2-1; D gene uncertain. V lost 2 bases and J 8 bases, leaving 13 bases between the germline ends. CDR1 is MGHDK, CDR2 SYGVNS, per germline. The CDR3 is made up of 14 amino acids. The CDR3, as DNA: TGTGCCAGCAGTGAACCCCAGGAAACGGATGAGCAGTTCTTC. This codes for CASSEPQETDEQFF.

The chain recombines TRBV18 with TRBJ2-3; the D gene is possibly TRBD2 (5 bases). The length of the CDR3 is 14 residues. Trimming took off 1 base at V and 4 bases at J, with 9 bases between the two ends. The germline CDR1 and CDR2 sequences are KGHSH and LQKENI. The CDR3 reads CASSPLRGSDTQYF. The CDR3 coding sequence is TGTGCCAGCTCACCACTCAGAGGGTCAGATACGCAGTATTTT.

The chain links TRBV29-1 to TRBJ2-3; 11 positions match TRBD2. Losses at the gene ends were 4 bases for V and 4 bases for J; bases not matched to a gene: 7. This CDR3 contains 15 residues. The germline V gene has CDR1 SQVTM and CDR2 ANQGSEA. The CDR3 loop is CSVALTSGIADTQYF. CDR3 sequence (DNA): TGCAGCGTTGCCCTGACTAGCGGGATTGCAGATACGCAGTATTTT.

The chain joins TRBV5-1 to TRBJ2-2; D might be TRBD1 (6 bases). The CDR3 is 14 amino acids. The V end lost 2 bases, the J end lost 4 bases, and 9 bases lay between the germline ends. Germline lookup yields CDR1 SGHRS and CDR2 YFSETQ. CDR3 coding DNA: TGCGCCAGCAGCTTCAGGGGTTCCACCGGGGAGCTGTTTTTT. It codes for CASSFRGSTGELFF.

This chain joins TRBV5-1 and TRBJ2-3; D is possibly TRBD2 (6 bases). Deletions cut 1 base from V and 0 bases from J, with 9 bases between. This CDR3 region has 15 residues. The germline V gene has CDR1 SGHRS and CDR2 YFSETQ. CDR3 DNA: TGCGCCAGCAGCTTGTTCGGGGGAAGCACAGATACGCAGTATTTT. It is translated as CASSLFGGSTDTQYF.

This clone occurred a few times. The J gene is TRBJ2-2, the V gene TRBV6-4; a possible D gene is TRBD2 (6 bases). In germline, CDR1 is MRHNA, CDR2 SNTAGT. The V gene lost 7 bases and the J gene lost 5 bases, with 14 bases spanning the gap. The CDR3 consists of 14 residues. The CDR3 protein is CASNEASATGELFF. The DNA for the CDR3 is TGTGCCAGCAATGAGGCTAGCGCGACCGGGGAGCTGTTTTTT.

Here the CDR3 reads CASIRDHYGNTEAFF. The CDR3 coding sequence is TGTGCCAGTATCAGGGATCACTATGGAAACACTGAAGCTTTCTTT. The chain combines TRBV19 with TRBJ1-1, with a possible D match to TRBD1 (5 bases). V was clipped by 7 bases and J by 2 bases, with 17 bases between them. The CDR3 sequence is 15 residues long. Looked up from germline, CDR1 is LNHDA and CDR2 is SQIVND (reference sequence). The whole variable domain, filled in from reference TRBV19 and TRBJ1-1, reads DGGITQSPKYLFRKEGQNVTLSCEQNLNHDAMYWYRQDPGQGLRLIYYSQIVNDFQKGDIAEGYSVSREKKESFPLTVTSAQKNPTAFYLCASIRDHYGNTEAFFGQGTRLTVV.

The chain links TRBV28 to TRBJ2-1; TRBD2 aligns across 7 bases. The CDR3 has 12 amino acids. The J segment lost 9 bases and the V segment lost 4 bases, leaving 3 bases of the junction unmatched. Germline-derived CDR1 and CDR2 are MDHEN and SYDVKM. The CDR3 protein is CASSSSGTEQFF. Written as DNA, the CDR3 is TGTGCCAGCAGTTCAAGCGGGACTGAGCAGTTCTTC.

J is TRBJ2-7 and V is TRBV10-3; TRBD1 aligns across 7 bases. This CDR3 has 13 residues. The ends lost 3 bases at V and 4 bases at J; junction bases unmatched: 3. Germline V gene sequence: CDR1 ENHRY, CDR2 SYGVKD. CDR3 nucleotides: TGTGCCATCAGTGAAACGACAGGGTACGAGCAGTACGTC. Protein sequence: CAISETTGYEQYV.

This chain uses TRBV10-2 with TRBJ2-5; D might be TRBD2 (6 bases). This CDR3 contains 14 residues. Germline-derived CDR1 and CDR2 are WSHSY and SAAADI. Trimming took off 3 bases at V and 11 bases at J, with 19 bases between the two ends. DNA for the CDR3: TGCGCCAGCAGTGATTCCTCCCAGGGAGGAGAGCAGTACTTC. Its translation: CASSDSSQGGEQYF.

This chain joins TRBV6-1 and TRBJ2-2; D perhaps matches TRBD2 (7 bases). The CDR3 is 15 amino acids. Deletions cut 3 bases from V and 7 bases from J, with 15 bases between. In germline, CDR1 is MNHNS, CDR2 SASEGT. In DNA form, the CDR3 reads TGTGCCAGCAGTGATGGGGGGGGCGAGGTCGGGGAGCTGTTTTTT. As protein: CASSDGGGEVGELFF.

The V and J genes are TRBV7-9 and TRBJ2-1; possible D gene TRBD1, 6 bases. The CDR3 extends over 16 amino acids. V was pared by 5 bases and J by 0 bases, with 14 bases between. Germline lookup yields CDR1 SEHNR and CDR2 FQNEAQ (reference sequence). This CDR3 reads CASSHRQDSSYNEQFF. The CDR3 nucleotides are TGTGCCAGCAGCCACCGACAGGACAGCTCCTACAATGAGCAGTTCTTC. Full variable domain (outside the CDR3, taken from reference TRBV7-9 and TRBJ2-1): DTGVSQNPRHKITKRGQNVTFRCDPISEHNRLYWYRQTLGQGPEFLTYFQNEAQLEKSRLLSDRFSAERPKGSFSTLEIQRTEQGDSAMYLCASSHRQDSSYNEQFFGPGTRLTVL.

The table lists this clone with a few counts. The CDR3 spells CASSPKGTSGRSEQFF. The CDR3 DNA is TGCGCCAGCAGCCCGAAGGGGACTAGCGGGAGGAGTGAGCAGTTCTTC. The chain employs TRBV4-1 and TRBJ2-1; 15 positions agree with TRBD2. Germline CDR1 reads MGHRA; CDR2 reads YSYEKL. This CDR3 contains 16 residues. V lost 4 bases, J lost 9 bases, and 7 bases stayed unmatched.

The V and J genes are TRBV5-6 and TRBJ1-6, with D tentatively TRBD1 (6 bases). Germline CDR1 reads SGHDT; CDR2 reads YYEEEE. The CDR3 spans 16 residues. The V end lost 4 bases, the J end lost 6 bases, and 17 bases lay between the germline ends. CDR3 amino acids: CASSPQGGGFNSPLHF. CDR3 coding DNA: TGTGCCAGCAGCCCCCAAGGGGGTGGTTTTAATTCACCCCTCCACTTT.

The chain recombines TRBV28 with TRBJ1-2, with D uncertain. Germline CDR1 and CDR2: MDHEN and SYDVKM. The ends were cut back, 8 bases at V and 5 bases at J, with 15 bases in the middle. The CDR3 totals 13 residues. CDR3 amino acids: CASSVLGIYGYTF. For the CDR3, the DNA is TGTGCCAGCTCCGTACTGGGCATTTATGGCTACACCTTC.

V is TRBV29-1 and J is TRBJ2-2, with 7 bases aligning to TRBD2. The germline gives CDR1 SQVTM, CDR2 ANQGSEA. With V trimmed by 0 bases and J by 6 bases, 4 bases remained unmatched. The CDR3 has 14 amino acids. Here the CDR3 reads CSVEDGRGSGELFF. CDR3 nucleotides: TGCAGCGTTGAAGATGGGAGGGGATCCGGGGAGCTGTTTTTT.

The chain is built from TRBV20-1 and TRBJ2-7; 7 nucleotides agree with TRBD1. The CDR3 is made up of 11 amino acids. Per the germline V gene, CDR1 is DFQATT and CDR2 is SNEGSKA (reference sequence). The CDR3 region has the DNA TGCAGCACCGGGACAGATGACGAGCAGTACTTC. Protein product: CSTGTDDEQYF.

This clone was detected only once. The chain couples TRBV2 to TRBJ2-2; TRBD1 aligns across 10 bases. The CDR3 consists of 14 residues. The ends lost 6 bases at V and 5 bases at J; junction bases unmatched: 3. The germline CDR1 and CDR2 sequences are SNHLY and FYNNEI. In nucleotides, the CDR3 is TGTGCCAGCAGGACAGGGGGCGGTACCGGGGAGCTGTTTTTT. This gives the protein CASRTGGGTGELFF.

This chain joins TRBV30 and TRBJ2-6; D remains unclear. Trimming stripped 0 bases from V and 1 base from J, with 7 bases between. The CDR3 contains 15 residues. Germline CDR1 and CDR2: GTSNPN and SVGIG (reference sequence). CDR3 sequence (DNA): TGTGCCTGGAGTGTAGGCGGTTCTGGGGCCAACGTCCTGACTTTC. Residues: CAWSVGGSGANVLTF.

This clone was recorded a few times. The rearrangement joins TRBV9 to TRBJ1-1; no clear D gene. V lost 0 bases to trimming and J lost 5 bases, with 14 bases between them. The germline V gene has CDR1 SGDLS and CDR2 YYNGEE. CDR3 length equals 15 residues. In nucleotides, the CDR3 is TGTGCCAGCAGCGTAGATGCCGGAGGGTGGACTGAAGCTTTCTTT. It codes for CASSVDAGGWTEAFF.

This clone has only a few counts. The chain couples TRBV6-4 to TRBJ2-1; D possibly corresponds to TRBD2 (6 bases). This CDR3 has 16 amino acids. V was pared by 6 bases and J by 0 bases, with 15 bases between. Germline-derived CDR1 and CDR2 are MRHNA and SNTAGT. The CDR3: CASSEKLAFSYNEQFF. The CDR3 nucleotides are TGTGCCAGCAGCGAAAAACTAGCTTTCTCCTACAATGAGCAGTTCTTC.

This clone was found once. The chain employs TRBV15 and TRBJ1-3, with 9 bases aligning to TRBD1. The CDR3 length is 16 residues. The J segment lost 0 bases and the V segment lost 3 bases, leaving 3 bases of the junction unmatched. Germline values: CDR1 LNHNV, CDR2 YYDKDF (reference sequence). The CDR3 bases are TGTGCCACCAGCAGGGTACAGGGGGCCTCTGGAAACACCATATATTTT. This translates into CATSRVQGASGNTIYF.

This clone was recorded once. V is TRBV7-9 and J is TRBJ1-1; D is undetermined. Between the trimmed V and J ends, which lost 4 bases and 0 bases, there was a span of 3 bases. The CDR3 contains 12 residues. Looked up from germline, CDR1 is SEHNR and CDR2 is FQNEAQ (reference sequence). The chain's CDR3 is CASSYMNTEAFF. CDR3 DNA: TGTGCCAGCAGCTATATGAACACTGAAGCTTTCTTT.

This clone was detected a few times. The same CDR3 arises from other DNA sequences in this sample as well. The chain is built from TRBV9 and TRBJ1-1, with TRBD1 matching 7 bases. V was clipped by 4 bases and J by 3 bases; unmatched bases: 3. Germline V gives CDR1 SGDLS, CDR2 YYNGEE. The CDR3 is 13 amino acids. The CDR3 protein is CASSFTGDTEAFF. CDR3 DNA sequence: TGTGCCAGCAGCTTTACAGGGGACACTGAAGCTTTCTTT.

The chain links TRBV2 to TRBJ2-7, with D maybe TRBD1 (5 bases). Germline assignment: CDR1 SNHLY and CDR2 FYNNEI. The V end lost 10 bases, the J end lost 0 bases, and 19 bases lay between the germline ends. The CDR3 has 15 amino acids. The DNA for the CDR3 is TGTGCCACCAAGGTGGATGGGGCGGACTCCTACGAGCAGTACTTC. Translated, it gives CATKVDGADSYEQYF.

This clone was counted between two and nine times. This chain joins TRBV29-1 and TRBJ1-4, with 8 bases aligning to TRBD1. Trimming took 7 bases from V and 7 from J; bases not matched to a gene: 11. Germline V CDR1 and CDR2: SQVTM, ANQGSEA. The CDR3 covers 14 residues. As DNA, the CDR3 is TGCAGCGCCTTGGTTGACAGGGGTAGTGAAAAACTGTTTTTT. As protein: CSALVDRGSEKLFF.

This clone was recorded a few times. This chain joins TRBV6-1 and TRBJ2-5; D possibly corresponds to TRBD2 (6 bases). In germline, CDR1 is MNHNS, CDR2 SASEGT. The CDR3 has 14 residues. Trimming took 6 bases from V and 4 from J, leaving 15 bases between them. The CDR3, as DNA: TGTGCCAGCAGCTCCGGGGGAGTAGGAGAGACCCAGTACTTC. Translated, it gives CASSSGGVGETQYF.

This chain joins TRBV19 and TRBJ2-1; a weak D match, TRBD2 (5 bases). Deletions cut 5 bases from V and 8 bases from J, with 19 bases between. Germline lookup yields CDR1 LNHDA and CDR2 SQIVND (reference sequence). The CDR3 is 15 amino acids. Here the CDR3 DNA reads TGTGCCAGTAGTCGCGACTACACCGGGGTAGATGAGCAGTTCTTC. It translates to CASSRDYTGVDEQFF.